Listed here are 10 T cell receptor beta chains from one sample, sequenced in a study of blood T cell repertoires in COVID-19. This table comes from immunoSEQ multiplex PCR, and its TCRdb copy is limited to in-frame clones, with some not included. The sample holds hundreds of thousands of clones, 87% seen once. The specimen sequenced was PBMCs or T cells enriched from blood (not recorded which). Source of these receptors: a woman in her fifties or sixties who had recovered from COVID-19.

The V and J genes are TRBV18 and TRBJ2-1; the D is unclear. Germline V gene sequence: CDR1 KGHSH, CDR2 LQKENI. V lost 3 bases and J 7 bases, leaving 13 bases between the germline ends. This CDR3 has 14 residues. CDR3 amino acids: CASSPLRGGNEQFF. DNA for the CDR3: TGTGCCAGCTCACCTCTCAGAGGTGGGAATGAGCAGTTCTTC.

V and J are TRBV25-1 and TRBJ1-2; 11 bases agree with TRBD1. Germline values: CDR1 MGHDK, CDR2 SYGVNS. The CDR3 is 17 amino acids. Losses at the gene ends were 5 bases for V and 4 bases for J; bases not matched to a gene: 12. Here the CDR3 reads CASSNRRGTGGGYGYTF. The DNA of the CDR3 is TGTGCCAGCAGTAACCGCCGAGGGACAGGGGGAGGCTATGGCTACACCTTC.

The chain is built from TRBV28 and TRBJ2-7; a weak D match, TRBD1 (6 bases). V was shortened by 5 bases and J by 2 bases, with 28 bases between the two germline ends. Germline CDR1 MDHEN, CDR2 SYDVKM. The CDR3 loop spans 19 amino acids. The CDR3 region has the DNA TGTGCCAGCAGTCCGTCGTGGACAGATCGGCGGTACTCAACCTACGAGCAGTACTTC. Translated: CASSPSWTDRRYSTYEQYF.

The chain links TRBV9 to TRBJ2-1; TRBD2 matches at 8 bases. The length of the CDR3 is 14 residues. V shed 0 bases and J 5 bases; nucleotides not matched to a gene: 1. Germline V lookup: CDR1 SGDLS, CDR2 YYNGEE. CDR3 sequence: CASSVAGGNNEQFF. DNA for the CDR3: TGTGCCAGCAGCGTAGCGGGGGGGAACAATGAGCAGTTCTTC.

V is TRBV24-1 and J is TRBJ1-4, with D possibly matching TRBD1 (5 bases). The V and J ends lost 12 bases and 3 bases respectively, with 16 bases between them. This CDR3 is 14 amino acids long. The germline CDR1 and CDR2 sequences are KGHDR and SFDVKD. This CDR3 is CALAWGDSNEKLFF. CDR3 DNA sequence: TGTGCCCTGGCGTGGGGGGATTCTAATGAAAAACTGTTTTTT.

V gene TRBV4-2 combines with J gene TRBJ1-3, with unresolved D. With 1 base removed from V and 7 bases from J, the gap between germline ends came to 11 bases. This CDR3 is 14 amino acids long. Germline CDR1 is LGHNA and CDR2 is YNFKEQ. The CDR3 nucleotides are TGTGCCAGCAGCCAAGGAGGGAACGGGAACACCATATATTTT. Translated, it gives CASSQGGNGNTIYF.

The chain carries TRBV15 and TRBJ2-1; 9 bases are shared with TRBD2. Per germline, CDR1 LNHNV and CDR2 YYDKDF (reference sequence). V lost 0 bases and J lost 5; bases outside the gene matches: 2. The CDR3 is 15 residues long. In DNA form, the CDR3 reads TGTGCCACCAGCAGAGAGCGGGGGGGCGACAATGAGCAGTTCTTC. It translates to CATSRERGGDNEQFF.

In this sample, this clone turned up once. The V and J genes are TRBV30 and TRBJ2-2, with D possibly matching TRBD2 (7 bases). V lost 4 bases and J 5 bases, leaving 17 bases between the germline ends. CDR1 is GTSNPN, CDR2 SVGIG, per germline (reference sequence). The length of the CDR3 is 15 residues. The CDR3 bases are TGTGCCTGGACCCGCGCGGGGGCGTGGACCGGGGAGCTGTTTTTT. This gives the protein CAWTRAGAWTGELFF.

The chain couples TRBV3-1 (or the pseudogene TRBV3-2) to TRBJ2-5; 7 bases fit TRBD2. Trimming cost V 3 bases and J 2 bases; bases outside gene matches: 6. CDR1 is LGHDT and CDR2 is YNNKEL in the germline V gene (reference sequence). This CDR3 has 15 amino acids. The CDR3 region is CASSHGGRGQETQYF. The CDR3 DNA follows: TGTGCCAGCAGCCACGGTGGGAGGGGACAAGAGACCCAGTACTTC.

This rearrangement joins TRBV28 to TRBJ2-6, with TRBD2 as a possible D gene (6 bases). This CDR3 is built from 15 residues. Germline V gene lookup returns CDR1 MDHEN and CDR2 SYDVKM. Trimming pared 6 bases from V and 0 bases from J, leaving 9 bases between. CDR3 nucleotide sequence: TGTGCCAGCAGGGCGGGGCTCTCTGGGGCCAACGTCCTGACTTTC. Translation gives CASRAGLSGANVLTF.